Included here is one T cell receptor beta chain sequence, with context. What it binds is not known. TCRdb ran MiXCR on the reads and lists one entry per CDR3 protein. The sample has under 500,000 distinct CDR3 sequences, about 42% seen once. The germline CDR1 and CDR2 sequences are LGHDT and YNNKEL (reference sequence). V was trimmed by 4 bases and J by 4 bases, leaving 16 bases between them. The length of the CDR3 is 16 residues. These data belong to a study of T cell repertoires in cytomegalovirus infection. Study-level results: The ex vivo response was dominated by HLA-C-restricted CMV-specific TCR beta clonotypes.

The source was cultured PBMCs, collected from culture after CMV antigen stimulation. The rearrangement links TRBV3-1 to TRBJ2-2, with D unresolved. The receptor comes from a human donor in good health (CMV status not recorded). Some clones in this sample may be carry-over from other donors' samples. The CDR3 DNA follows: TGTGCCAGCAGCCCCCGTAGGCATTTGGGCACCGGGGAGCTGTTTTTT. Translated, it gives CASSPRRHLGTGELFF.